The rows below give T cell receptor beta chains drawn from one sample of a study of early T cells in non-severe SARS-CoV-2 infection. Using its own MiXCR run on the 5' RACE reads, TCRdb lists one record per CDR3 protein. Of approximately 56,000 distinct CDR3 sequences detected, 11% appear once; the ten largest clones hold about 13%. The source material was whole blood. These receptors originate from an adult who was a healthcare worker with PCR-confirmed SARS-CoV-2 infection or an uninfected control (not recorded which). The CDR3 runs from the conserved cysteine through the conserved F or W. A D gene is named only where the DNA matches it firmly. Clone size is not always given. Where it is, it says once, few, many or a class for expanded clones.

TRBJ1-1 | TRBD1 | TRBV29-1 | many | CSVEQGAENTEAFF | TGCAGCGTCGAACAGGGGGCCGAGAACACTGAAGCTTTCTTT
TRBJ1-3 | . | TRBV28 | few | CASTRQAGNTIYF | TGTGCCAGCACTAGGCAAGCTGGAAACACCATATATTTT
TRBJ1-5 | . | TRBV6-6 | many | CASSYGPYSNQPQHF | TGTGCCAGCAGTTACGGTCCCTATAGCAATCAGCCCCAGCATTTT
TRBJ2-1 | TRBD2 | TRBV7-7 | many | CASSFILAGGRDEQFF | TGTGCTAGCAGCTTTATTCTCGCGGGAGGCCGGGATGAGCAGTTCTTC
TRBJ2-3 | TRBD2 | TRBV9 | few | CASSAQTTSGGSDTQYF | TGTGCCAGCAGCGCCCAGACGACTAGCGGGGGGTCAGATACGCAGTATTTT
TRBJ2-7 | TRBD1 | TRBV29-1 | many | CSVETGANYEQYF | TGCAGCGTGGAGACAGGGGCAAACTACGAGCAGTACTTC
TRBJ2-7 | TRBD2 | TRBV7-2 | . | CASTQGTSASEQYF | TGTGCCAGCACCCAAGGGACTAGCGCGTCAGAGCAGTACTTC
TRBJ2-2 | . | TRBV14 | . | CASSHLLSVGELFF | TGTGCCAGCAGCCATCTTCTTTCCGTCGGGGAGCTGTTTTTT
TRBJ2-7 | . | TRBV7-6 | few | CASSVGPAGEQYF | TGTGCCAGCAGCGTGGGACCCGCGGGGGAGCAGTACTTC
TRBJ2-7 | . | TRBV29-1 | . | CSVKRQGNFPSYEQYF | TGCAGCGTTAAAAGGCAAGGGAACTTCCCCTCCTACGAGCAGTACTTC
TRBJ2-7 | . | TRBV7-2 | medium-sized | CASSSGGPGEQYF | TGTGCCAGCAGCTCGGGGGGCCCGGGGGAGCAGTACTTC
TRBJ2-1 | . | TRBV24-1 | . | CATSVQGSYNEQFF | TGTGCCACCAGCGTACAAGGCTCCTACAATGAGCAGTTCTTC
TRBJ2-7 | TRBD2 | TRBV27 | . | CASSLYPPGIAGGQTYEQYF | TGTGCCAGCAGTTTATACCCCCCGGGGATAGCGGGAGGGCAGACCTACGAGCAGTACTTC
TRBJ2-2 | . | TRBV7-3 | . | CASSLTGTNTGELFF | TGTGCCAGCAGTCTAACAGGGACGAACACCGGGGAGCTGTTTTTT
TRBJ1-1 | . | TRBV7-9 | . | CASSRSRNTEAFF | TGTGCCAGCAGCCGTTCAAGGAACACTGAAGCTTTCTTT
TRBJ2-1 | . | TRBV6-1 | . | CASSEQVLGNEQFF | TGTGCCAGCAGTGAACAGGTGTTGGGTAATGAGCAGTTCTTC
TRBJ1-5 | . | TRBV28 | few | CASSFTPDASDLYADQPQHF | TGTGCCAGCAGTTTTACGCCCGACGCCAGCGATCTCTACGCCGATCAGCCCCAGCATTTT
TRBJ1-1 | . | TRBV4-1 | . | CASSPIGGGEATEAFF | TGCGCCAGCAGCCCCATAGGGGGGGGCGAGGCCACTGAAGCTTTCTTT
TRBJ2-1 | . | TRBV5-4 | many | CASSLGTPTSNEQFF | TGTGCCAGCAGCTTGGGGACCCCTACCTCCAATGAGCAGTTCTTC
TRBJ2-1 | . | TRBV3-2 | many | CASSHPVEQFF | TGTGCCAGCAGCCATCCGGTTGAGCAGTTCTTC
TRBJ1-3 | . | TRBV6-6 | few | CASSYPGRGNTIYF | TGTGCCAGCAGTTACCCGGGACGGGGAAACACCATATATTTT
TRBJ2-3 | . | TRBV6-1 | few | CATLDLRGTTDTQYF | TGTGCCACCTTGGACCTGCGGGGCACCACAGATACGCAGTATTTT
TRBJ2-1 | TRBD2 | TRBV20-1 | many | CSARTAGGYNEQFF | TGCAGTGCTAGAACCGCGGGGGGCTACAATGAGCAGTTCTTC